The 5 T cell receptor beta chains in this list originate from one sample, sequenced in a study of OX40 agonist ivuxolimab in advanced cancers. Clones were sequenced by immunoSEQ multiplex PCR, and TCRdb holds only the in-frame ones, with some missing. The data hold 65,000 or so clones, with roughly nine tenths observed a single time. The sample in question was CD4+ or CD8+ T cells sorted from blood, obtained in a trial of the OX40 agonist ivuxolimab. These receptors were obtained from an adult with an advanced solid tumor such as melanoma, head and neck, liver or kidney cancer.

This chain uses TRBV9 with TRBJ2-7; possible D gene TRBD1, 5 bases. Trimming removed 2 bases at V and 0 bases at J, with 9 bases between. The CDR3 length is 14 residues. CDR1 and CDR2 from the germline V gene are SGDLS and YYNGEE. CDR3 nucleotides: TGTGCCAGCAGCGTGGACATTCTCTCCTACGAGCAGTACTTC. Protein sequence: CASSVDILSYEQYF.

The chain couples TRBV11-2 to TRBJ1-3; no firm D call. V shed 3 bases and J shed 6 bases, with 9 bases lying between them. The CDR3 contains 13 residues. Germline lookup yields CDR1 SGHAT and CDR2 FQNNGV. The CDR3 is CASSFSGENTIYF. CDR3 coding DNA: TGTGCCAGCAGCTTTTCAGGAGAAAACACCATATATTTT.

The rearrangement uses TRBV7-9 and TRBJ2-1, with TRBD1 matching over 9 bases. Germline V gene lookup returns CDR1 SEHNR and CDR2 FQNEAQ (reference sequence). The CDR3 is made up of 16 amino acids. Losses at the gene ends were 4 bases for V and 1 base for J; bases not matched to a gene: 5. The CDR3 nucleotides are TGTGCCAGCAGCTCAACGGGACAGGGATCCTACAATGAGCAGTTCTTC. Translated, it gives CASSSTGQGSYNEQFF.

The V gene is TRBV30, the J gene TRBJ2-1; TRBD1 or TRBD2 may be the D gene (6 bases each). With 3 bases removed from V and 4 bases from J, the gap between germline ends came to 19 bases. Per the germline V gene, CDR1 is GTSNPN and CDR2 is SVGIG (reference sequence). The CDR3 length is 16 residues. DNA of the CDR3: TGTGCCTGGAGGAAGGGGGGCGGGGCCGAATACAATGAGCAGTTCTTC. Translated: CAWRKGGGAEYNEQFF.

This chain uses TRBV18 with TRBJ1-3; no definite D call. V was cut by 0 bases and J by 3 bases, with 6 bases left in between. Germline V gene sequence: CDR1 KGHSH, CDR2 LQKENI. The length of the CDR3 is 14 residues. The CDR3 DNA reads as TGTGCCAGCTCACCACCTAACCTTGGAAACACCATATATTTT. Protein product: CASSPPNLGNTIYF.